This TCR beta chain was sequenced for a study of blood T cell repertoires in COVID-19. For the study at large: Both acute and convalescent COVID-19 samples were obtained from the United States, Italy and Spain.

Authors' methods: From reference gene primer amplification, estimates of nucleated cell counts were derived. Profiling relied on immunoSEQ multiplex PCR, and the TCRdb table lists in-frame clones only, not all of them. That table is the source of V, J and clone size, and D and trimming were worked out from the DNA. The data hold roughly 260,000 clones, with approximately 89% observed a single time. Assignments of participants to cohorts depended upon their own reported clinical history. Donors of Cohort 3 who recovered were those that had two negative PCRs, clearance, or symptom resolution. This CDR3 is built from 15 residues. J was trimmed by 1 base and V by 5 bases; bases with no gene match: 4. Germline V gene data show CDR1 as KGHSY and CDR2 as FQNENV.

This clonotype originated in a woman between 18 and 29 years old who had recovered from COVID-19. The sequenced sample consisted of PBMCs or T cells enriched from blood (not recorded which). This chain joins TRBV16 and TRBJ2-7; 11 bases match TRBD2. Here the CDR3 DNA reads TGTGCCAGCAGCGATCTAGCGGGAGGATCCTACGAGCAGTACTTC. Encoded protein: CASSDLAGGSYEQYF.